Many counts were recorded for the clone carrying this T cell receptor (beta chain). Its cognate antigen is unknown. This library used roughly 400 ng RNA and molecular barcoded adaptors spanning alpha/delta and beta/gamma chains. TCRdb re-called the reads with MiXCR, one entry per CDR3 protein. This table holds about 48,000 distinct CDR3 sequences, approximately 19% found once. The sample belongs to a study of read filtering for tumor transcriptome and immune sequencing. Germline V gene data show CDR1 as MDHEN and CDR2 as SYDVKM. CDR3 length equals 14 residues. The germline V and J ends were trimmed by 2 bases and 5 bases, with 9 bases remaining between them. Study results and caveats: Even smaller IR-seq throughput identified most shared clonotypes.

The chain recombines TRBV28 with TRBJ1-4, with a weak D call TRBD1 (6 bases). This clonotype originated in a donor aged 40 or over with multiple myeloma. Sequenced input: a population of CD138-negative cells sorted from bone marrow. CDR3 protein: CASSLRQVNEKLFF. The CDR3 nucleotides read TGTGCCAGCAGTTTAAGACAGGTCAATGAAAAACTGTTTTTT.